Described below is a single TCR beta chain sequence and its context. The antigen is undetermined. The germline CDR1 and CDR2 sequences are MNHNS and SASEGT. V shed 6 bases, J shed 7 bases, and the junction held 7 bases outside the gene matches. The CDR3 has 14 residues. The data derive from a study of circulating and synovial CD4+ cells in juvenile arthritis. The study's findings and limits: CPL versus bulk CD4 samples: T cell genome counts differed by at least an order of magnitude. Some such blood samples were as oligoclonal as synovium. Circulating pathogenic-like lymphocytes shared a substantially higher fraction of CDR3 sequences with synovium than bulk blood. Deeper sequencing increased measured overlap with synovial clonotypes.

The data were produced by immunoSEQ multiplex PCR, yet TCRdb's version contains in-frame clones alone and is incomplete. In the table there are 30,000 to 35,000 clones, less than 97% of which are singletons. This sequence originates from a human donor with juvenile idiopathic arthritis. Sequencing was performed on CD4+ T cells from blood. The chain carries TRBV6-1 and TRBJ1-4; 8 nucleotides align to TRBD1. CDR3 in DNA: TGTGCCAGCAGAAGACAGGGGTCGGGTGAAAAACTGTTTTTT. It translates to CASRRQGSGEKLFF.